The 5 T cell receptor beta chains reported below all come from one sample, sequenced in a study of spatial heterogeneity in lung cancer. TCRdb reprocessed the 5' RACE reads via MiXCR and lists one record per CDR3 protein. The sample records about 90,000 distinct CDR3 sequences, roughly 9.5% being singletons. The time point is: sample taken at primary tumor resection. Unsorted whole RNA samples from tumor, nontumor lung or frozen PBMC were sequenced. The material sequenced was PBMCs, taken at surgery. These receptors were taken from a male donor with early-stage non-small cell lung cancer.

This clonotype has just a few counts. This chain connects TRBV25-1 to TRBJ2-5; no firm D call. V lost 1 base, J lost 2 bases, and 11 bases lay in between. CDR3 length: 15 residues. Germline V gene data show CDR1 as MGHDK and CDR2 as SYGVNS. Here the CDR3 DNA reads TGTGCCAGCAGTGAATCGGTTAGGAAGCAAGAGACCCAGTACTTC. This encodes CASSESVRKQETQYF.

The sample holds a few counts of this clonotype. The chain is built from TRBV29-1 and TRBJ1-4, with 7 positions matching TRBD1. The CDR3 covers 15 residues. Germline V lookup: CDR1 SQVTM, CDR2 ANQGSEA. After removal of 4 bases from V and 3 bases from J, the junction contained 8 bases not matched to a gene. CDR3 sequence: CSVGVQGGSNEKLFF. For the CDR3, the DNA is TGCAGCGTTGGAGTTCAGGGGGGATCTAATGAAAAACTGTTTTTT.

With respect to this clonotype: This may be a read error, as it is one base from a much larger clone. The chain uses TRBV19 and TRBJ1-4, with unresolved D. Germline lookup yields CDR1 LNHDA and CDR2 SQIVND (reference sequence). This CDR3 contains 15 residues. V shed 3 bases and J shed 0 bases, with 8 bases lying between them. As DNA, the CDR3 is TGTGCCAGTAGTATCGGGATTGCAACTAATGAAAAACTGTTTTTT. Its protein is CASSIGIATNEKLFF.

This chain uses TRBV29-1 with TRBJ2-3; D might be TRBD1 (6 bases). V lost 7 bases to trimming and J lost 4 bases, with 12 bases between them. Germline loops: CDR1 SQVTM, CDR2 ANQGSEA. This CDR3 has 12 amino acids. The CDR3, as DNA: TGCAGCGGGGGGCCGAGGGCAGATACGCAGTATTTT. The encoded protein is CSGGPRADTQYF.

The sample holds a few counts of this clonotype. The genes are TRBV9 and TRBJ2-1; tentatively, D is TRBD1 (6 bases). Per germline, CDR1 SGDLS and CDR2 YYNGEE. The CDR3 spans 14 residues. V lost 0 bases and J lost 5, with 9 bases in between. In DNA form, the CDR3 reads TGTGCCAGCAGCGTAGGGCACAGGGACAATGAGCAGTTCTTC. It yields the protein CASSVGHRDNEQFF.